This passage covers 6 T cell receptor beta chains from one sample sequenced in a study of Graves' ophthalmopathy and Graves' hyperthyroidism. RNA served as the template for amplifying TCR beta CDR3 regions. HTBI-primed RT-PCR formed the first round, and a multiplex PCR formed the second. MiXCR, applied by TCRdb to the multiplex PCR reads, yields one record per CDR3 protein. The table includes 620,000 or so distinct CDR3 sequences, 22% detected once. Sequencing used peripheral blood. The receptors shown here come from a woman aged 18-30 years with stable Graves' hyperthyroidism. Some clones in this sample may be carry-over from other donors' samples.

The J gene is TRBJ1-5, the V gene TRBV28; D unclear. The CDR3 loop spans 15 amino acids. Between the trimmed V and J ends, which lost 1 base and 2 bases, there was a span of 9 bases. Germline lookup yields CDR1 MDHEN and CDR2 SYDVKM. CDR3 DNA: TGTGCCAGCAGTTTATTGGCGGGTGGCAATCAGCCCCAGCATTTT. It specifies CASSLLAGGNQPQHF.

The sample holds many counts of this clonotype. The chain carries TRBV4-1 and TRBJ2-7; no definite D call. The CDR3 length is 15 residues. The V and J ends lost 4 bases and 2 bases respectively, with 15 bases between them. CDR1 is MGHRA, CDR2 YSYEKL, per germline. CDR3: CASSPRDLTPYEQYF. The CDR3 bases are TGCGCCAGCAGCCCACGAGACCTCACCCCCTACGAGCAGTACTTC.

This clonotype was counted at least ten times. The chain has TRBV12-3 or TRBV12-4 and TRBJ1-1, with a possible D match to TRBD1 (5 bases). The CDR3 loop spans 14 amino acids. Trimming shortened V by 6 bases and J by 4 bases, and 15 bases separated the two germline ends. CDR3 sequence reads: CASRRGTDATEAFF. The CDR3 DNA is TGTGCCAGCAGACGCGGGACGGACGCCACTGAAGCTTTCTTT.

The table lists this clonotype with many counts. V usage is TRBV6-1 and J usage is TRBJ1-1; 9 positions match TRBD1. Losses at the gene ends were 5 bases for V and 1 base for J; bases not matched to a gene: 8. CDR3 length: 16 residues. Germline CDR1 reads MNHNS; CDR2 reads SASEGT. The CDR3 region is CASSRDRADSNTEAFF. In DNA, the CDR3 is TGTGCCAGCAGTCGGGACAGGGCCGACTCGAACACTGAAGCTTTCTTT.

On this clonotype itself: Relative to the germline gene, one junction end is altered; a read error may explain this. The DNA for the CDR3 is TGCGCCAGCAGCTTGTCGGGGTATGGCTACGCCTTC. This gives the protein CASSLSGYGYAF. The chain recombines TRBV5-1 with TRBJ1-2; D remains ambiguous. This CDR3 is 12 amino acids long. The V gene's germline CDR1 is SGHRS and CDR2 YFSETQ. The full variable domain, completed using reference TRBV5-1 and TRBJ1-2, is KAGVTQTPRYLIKTRGQQVTLSCSPISGHRSVSWYQQTPGQGLQFLFEYFSETQRNKGNFPGRFSGRQFSNSRSEMNVSTLELGDSALYLCASSLSGYGYAFGSGTRLTVV.

Concerning this clonotype itself: One junction end does not reproduce the germline sequence, and a read error may be involved. The gene calls are TRBV29-1 and TRBJ1-1, with D hard to call. CDR1 is SQVTM, CDR2 ANQGSEA, per germline. The CDR3 has 13 amino acids. DNA for the CDR3: TGCAGCGTTGATGACCGGAGGCGCTCTGAAGCTTGCTTT. It specifies CSVDDRRRSEACF.